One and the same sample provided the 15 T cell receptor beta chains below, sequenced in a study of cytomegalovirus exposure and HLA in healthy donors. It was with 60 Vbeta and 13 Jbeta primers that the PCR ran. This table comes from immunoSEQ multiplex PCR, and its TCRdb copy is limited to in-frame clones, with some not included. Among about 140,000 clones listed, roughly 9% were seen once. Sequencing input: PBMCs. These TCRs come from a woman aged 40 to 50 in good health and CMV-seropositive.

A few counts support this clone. This CDR3 is CASSYSNSREAFF. CDR3 bases: TGTGCCAGCAGTTACTCGAATTCGAGGGAAGCTTTCTTT. The V gene is TRBV6-5, the J gene TRBJ1-1; D is undetermined. This CDR3 has 13 residues. Trimming stripped 0 bases from V and 8 bases from J, with 10 bases between. Germline loops: CDR1 MNHEY, CDR2 SVGAGI.

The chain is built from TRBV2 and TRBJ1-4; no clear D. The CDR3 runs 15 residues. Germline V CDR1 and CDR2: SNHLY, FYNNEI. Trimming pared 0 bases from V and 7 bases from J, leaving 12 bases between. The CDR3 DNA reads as TGTGCCAGCAGTGAAGCTCCTCCGGCGGGTGAAAAACTGTTTTTT. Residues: CASSEAPPAGEKLFF.

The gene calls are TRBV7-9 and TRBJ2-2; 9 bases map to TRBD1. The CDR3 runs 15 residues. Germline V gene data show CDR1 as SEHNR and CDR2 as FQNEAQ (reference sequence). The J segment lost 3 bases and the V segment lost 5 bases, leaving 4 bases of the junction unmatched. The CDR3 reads CASSLRDRDTGELFF. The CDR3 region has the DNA TGTGCCAGCAGCCTCCGGGACAGGGACACCGGGGAGCTGTTTTTT.

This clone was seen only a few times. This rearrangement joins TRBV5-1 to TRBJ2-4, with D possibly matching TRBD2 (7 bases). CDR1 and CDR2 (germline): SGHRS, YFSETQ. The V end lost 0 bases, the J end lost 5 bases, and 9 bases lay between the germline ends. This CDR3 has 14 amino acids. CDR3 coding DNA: TGCGCCAGCAGCTTGGGGGGGGGCGAAAACATTCAGTACTTC. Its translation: CASSLGGGENIQYF.

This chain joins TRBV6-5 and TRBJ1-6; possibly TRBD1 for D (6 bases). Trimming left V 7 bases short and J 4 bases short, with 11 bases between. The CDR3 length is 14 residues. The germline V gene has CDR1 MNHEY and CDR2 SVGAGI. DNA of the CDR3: TGTGCCAGCACAAGGGGGGGTTATAATTCACCCCTCCACTTT. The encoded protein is CASTRGGYNSPLHF.

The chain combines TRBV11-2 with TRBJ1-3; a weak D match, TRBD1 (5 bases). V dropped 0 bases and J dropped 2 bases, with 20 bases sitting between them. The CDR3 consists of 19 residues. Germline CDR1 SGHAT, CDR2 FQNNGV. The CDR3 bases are TGTGCCAGCAGCTTAGATCTTCGGAGGGCGGGGGGAGCTGGAAACACCATATATTTT. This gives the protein CASSLDLRRAGGAGNTIYF.

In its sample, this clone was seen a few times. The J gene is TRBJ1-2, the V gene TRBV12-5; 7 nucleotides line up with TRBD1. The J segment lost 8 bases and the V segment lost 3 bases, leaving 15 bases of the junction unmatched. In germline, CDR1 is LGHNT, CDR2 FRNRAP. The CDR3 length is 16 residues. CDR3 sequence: CASGFPDGTVSGGYTF. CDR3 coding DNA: TGTGCTAGTGGTTTCCCGGACGGGACAGTTTCAGGGGGCTACACCTTC. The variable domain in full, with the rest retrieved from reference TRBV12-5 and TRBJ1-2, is DARVTQTPRHKVTEMGQEVTMRCQPILGHNTVFWYRQTMMQGLELLAYFRNRAPLDDSGMPKDRFSAEMPDATLATLKIQPSEPRDSAVYFCASGFPDGTVSGGYTFGSGTRLTVV.

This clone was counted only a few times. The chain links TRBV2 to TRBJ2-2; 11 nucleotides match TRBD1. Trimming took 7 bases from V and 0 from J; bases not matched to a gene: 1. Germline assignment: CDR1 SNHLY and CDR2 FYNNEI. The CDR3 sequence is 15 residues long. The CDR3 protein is CASKGQGANTGELFF. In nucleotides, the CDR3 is TGTGCCAGCAAGGGACAGGGGGCGAACACCGGGGAGCTGTTTTTT.

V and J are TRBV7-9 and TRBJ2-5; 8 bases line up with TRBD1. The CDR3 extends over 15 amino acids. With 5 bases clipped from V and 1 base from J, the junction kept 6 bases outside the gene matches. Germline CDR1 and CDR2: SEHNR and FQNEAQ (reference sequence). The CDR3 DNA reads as TGTGCCAGCAGCCCGGGACAGGAAATCCAAGAGACCCAGTACTTC. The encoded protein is CASSPGQEIQETQYF.

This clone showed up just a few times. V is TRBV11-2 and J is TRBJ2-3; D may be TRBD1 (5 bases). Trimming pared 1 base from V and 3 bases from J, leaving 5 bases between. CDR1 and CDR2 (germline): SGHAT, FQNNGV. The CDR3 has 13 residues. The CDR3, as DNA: TGTGCCAGCAGCTTAGCAGGGACAGATACGCAGTATTTT. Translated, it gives CASSLAGTDTQYF.

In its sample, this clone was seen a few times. CDR3 sequence: CASSEDRTGGNYNEQFF. CDR3 DNA: TGTGCCAGCAGTGAAGACCGGACAGGGGGTAACTACAATGAGCAGTTCTTC. This chain links TRBV6-1 with TRBJ2-1; 10 bases map to TRBD1. Trimming cost V 1 base and J 3 bases; bases outside gene matches: 6. The CDR3 spans 17 residues. Germline V lookup: CDR1 MNHNS, CDR2 SASEGT.

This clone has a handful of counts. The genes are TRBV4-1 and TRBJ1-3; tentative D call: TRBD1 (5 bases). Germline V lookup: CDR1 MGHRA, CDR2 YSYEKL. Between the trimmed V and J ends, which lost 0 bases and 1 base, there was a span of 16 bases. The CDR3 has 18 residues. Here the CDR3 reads CASSQDRGATPSGNTIYF. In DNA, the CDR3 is TGCGCCAGCAGCCAAGATAGGGGCGCTACTCCATCTGGAAACACCATATATTTT.

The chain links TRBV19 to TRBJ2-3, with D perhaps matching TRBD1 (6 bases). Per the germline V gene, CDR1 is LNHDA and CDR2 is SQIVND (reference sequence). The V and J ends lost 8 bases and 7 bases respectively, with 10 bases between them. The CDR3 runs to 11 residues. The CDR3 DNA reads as TGTGCCAGTTTACAGGGCAATACGCAGTATTTT. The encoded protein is CASLQGNTQYF.

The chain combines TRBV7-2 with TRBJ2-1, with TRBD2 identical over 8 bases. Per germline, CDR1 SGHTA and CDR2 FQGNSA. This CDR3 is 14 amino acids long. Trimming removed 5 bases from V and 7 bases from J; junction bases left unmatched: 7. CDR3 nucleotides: TGTGCCAGCAGCCCCGGACTAGCTAATAATGAGCAGTTCTTC. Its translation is CASSPGLANNEQFF. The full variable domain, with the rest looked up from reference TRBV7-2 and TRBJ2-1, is GAGVSQSPSNKVTEKGKDVELRCDPISGHTALYWYRQSLGQGLEFLIYFQGNSAPDKSGLPSDRFSAERTGGSVSTLTIQRTQQEDSAVYLCASSPGLANNEQFFGPGTRLTVL.

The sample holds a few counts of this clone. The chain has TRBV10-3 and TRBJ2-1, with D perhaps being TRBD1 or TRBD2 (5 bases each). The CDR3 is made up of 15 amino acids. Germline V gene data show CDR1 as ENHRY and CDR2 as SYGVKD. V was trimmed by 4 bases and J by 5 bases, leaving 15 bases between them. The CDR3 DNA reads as TGTGCCATCAGTGGGTCGGGGCAACCCGACAATGAGCAGTTCTTC. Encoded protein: CAISGSGQPDNEQFF.